The T cell receptor beta chain described here comes from a study of beta chain features in type 1 diabetes. Whole-study results and caveats: Patients showed naive, central memory and Treg TCRB repertoires that appeared more similar than those of healthy donors.

Remarks on this clone: Its target is unknown.

The study reverse transcribed the entire isolated RNA, so it sequenced expressed TCRB transcripts. Libraries were prepared by immunoSEQ multiplex PCR; TCRdb keeps only in-frame clonotypes and omits some of them. The top ten hold about 0.015% of the sample, which has a few hundred thousand clones, 9.5% to 12% seen once. The receptor's source is a woman aged 25 to 39 in good health. The sample taken for sequencing was naive CD4+ T cells from blood.

CDR3: CASSSQGLAAYNEQFF. The DNA of the CDR3 is TGTGCCAGCAGTTCCCAGGGACTAGCGGCCTACAATGAGCAGTTCTTC. This chain joins TRBV27 and TRBJ2-1; 11 positions match TRBD2. The junction had 4 bases not matched to a gene; V was cut back by 4 bases and J by 2 bases. Germline values: CDR1 MNHEY, CDR2 SMNVEV (reference sequence). The CDR3 sequence is 16 residues long.